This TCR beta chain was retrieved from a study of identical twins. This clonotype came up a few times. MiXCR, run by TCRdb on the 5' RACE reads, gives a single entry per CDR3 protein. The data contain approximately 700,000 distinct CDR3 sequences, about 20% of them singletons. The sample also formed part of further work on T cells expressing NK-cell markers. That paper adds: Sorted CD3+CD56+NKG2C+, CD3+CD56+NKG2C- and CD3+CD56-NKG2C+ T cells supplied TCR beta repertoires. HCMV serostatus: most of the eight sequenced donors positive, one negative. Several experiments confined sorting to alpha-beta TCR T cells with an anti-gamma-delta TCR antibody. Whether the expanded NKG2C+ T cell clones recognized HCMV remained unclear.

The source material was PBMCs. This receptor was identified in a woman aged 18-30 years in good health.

CDR3 in DNA: TGTGCCATCAGGAGGACAGGAGTGAACACTGAAGCTTTCTTT. It encodes CAIRRTGVNTEAFF. The chain joins TRBV10-3 to TRBJ1-1, with 7 bases that match TRBD1. This CDR3 region has 14 residues. The J segment lost 0 bases and the V segment lost 6 bases, leaving 4 bases of the junction unmatched. CDR1 and CDR2 from the germline V gene are ENHRY and SYGVKD.